Detailed here is one T cell receptor beta chain. As yet, its antigen is unknown. This CDR3 is built from 15 residues. Trimming removed 6 bases from V and 0 bases from J; junction bases left unmatched: 8. Germline V gene sequence: CDR1 DFQATT, CDR2 SNEGSKA (reference sequence). This sample was included in a study of CD8+CD57+ T cells in acquired aplastic anemia. The overall study: The DNA of sorted CD4+ and CD8+ cells averaged 3.2 ug.

Previously, flow cytometry had revealed CD8+CD57+ cell expansion in the patients chosen for sequencing. General study findings and limits: Patients and controls were found to share fewer than 35 CD8+ CDR3 sequences.

Genomic DNA constituted the template upon which TCR beta VDJ and CDR3 profiling was performed. One entry per CDR3 protein, called by TCRdb with MiXCR from the reads. Among about 150,000 distinct CDR3 sequences listed, roughly 50% were seen once. The chain recombines TRBV20-1 with TRBJ2-7; TRBD2 matches 10 bases. Sequencing used sorted CD4+, CD8+, or CD8+CD57+ T cells (not recorded which) from PBMCs. The receptor comes from a human donor with aplastic anemia. The CDR3 region has the DNA TGCAGTGCCCCTGTTCCTAGCGGGAGCTCCTACGAGCAGTACTTC. This encodes CSAPVPSGSSYEQYF.